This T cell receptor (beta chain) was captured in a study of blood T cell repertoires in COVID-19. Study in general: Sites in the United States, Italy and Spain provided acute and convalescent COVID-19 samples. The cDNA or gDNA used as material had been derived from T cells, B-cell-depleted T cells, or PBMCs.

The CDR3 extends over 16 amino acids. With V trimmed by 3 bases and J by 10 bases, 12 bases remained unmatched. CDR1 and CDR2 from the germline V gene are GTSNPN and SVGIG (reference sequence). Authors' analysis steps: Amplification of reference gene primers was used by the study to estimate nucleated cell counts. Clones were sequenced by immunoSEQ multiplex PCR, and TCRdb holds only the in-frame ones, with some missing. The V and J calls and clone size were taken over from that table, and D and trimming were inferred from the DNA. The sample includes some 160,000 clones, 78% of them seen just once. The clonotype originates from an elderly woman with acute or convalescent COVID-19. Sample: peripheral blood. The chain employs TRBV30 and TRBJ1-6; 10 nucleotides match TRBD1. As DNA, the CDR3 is TGTGCCTGGAGCTTGTTCTCCGGGACAGGGGAATCACCCCTCCACTTT. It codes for CAWSLFSGTGESPLHF.